This T cell receptor gamma chain was identified during a study of gamma-delta T cells after stem cell transplantation. By its share, this clone is large. The CDR3 contains 11 residues. Germline trimming cut 2 bases from V and 7 bases from J; bases unmatched to any gene: 2. Germline V CDR1 and CDR2: VENAVY, YDSYNSRV. TCRdb fed the RT-PCR reads to CATT. The top ten clones hold roughly 50% of a sample with hundreds of gamma-chain clones, approximately 16% of them seen once. Sequencing input: gamma-delta T cells. This chain uses TRGV8 with TRGJ1 or TRGJ2. Here the J gene came from matching the DNA to germline, since TCRdb omits it. The clonotype originates from a human donor. It is not recorded whose cells these are; they may come from a transplant donor. The CDR3 loop reads CATWDKYKKLF. In DNA, the CDR3 is TGTGCCACCTGGGATAAATATAAGAAACTCTTT.